The subject of this entry is one T cell receptor beta chain. The data originate from a study of T-cell reconstitution after alpha-beta-depleted transplantation in children. Trimming cost V 5 bases and J 3 bases, with 14 bases left between them. This CDR3 contains 15 residues. Germline V gives CDR1 SGHNT, CDR2 YENEEA. Unique molecular identifiers were built into the TCRbeta library. TCRdb reanalysed the PCR reads using MiXCR and keeps one entry per CDR3 protein. The sample shows about 200,000 distinct CDR3 sequences, roughly 15% of them seen only once. The V gene is TRBV11-3, the J gene TRBJ2-1, with D possibly matching TRBD2 (6 bases). The sequencing used PBMCs from the stem cell graft donor, collected from the stem cell graft. This TCR derives from a human donor who donated a stem cell graft to a child with acute lymphoblastic leukemia. The CDR3 here is CASSPGVLGYNEQFF. In DNA form, the CDR3 reads TGTGCCAGCAGCCCGGGGGTTTTGGGCTACAATGAGCAGTTCTTC.